One T cell receptor (beta chain) is described in this entry. The antigen remains unidentified. The trim removed 4 bases at V and 0 bases at J, leaving 10 bases unmatched. There are 18 residues in the CDR3. Germline V gene sequence: CDR1 MNHNS, CDR2 SASEGT. The Oncomine TCR Beta short-read assay was what sequenced the DNA obtained from cultured CD4+ T cells. Genomic DNA was extracted from cultured CD4+ T cells. TCRdb recomputed calls from the PCR reads with MiXCR, one row per CDR3 protein. The sample shows around 5,000 distinct CDR3 sequences, 44% of them seen only once. This sample was included in a study of vaccination and CD4 T cells after COVID-19. Study-wide context: Diagnosis preceded the drawing of post-COVID samples by a median about 98 days (range 35 to 161). Study-wide results and caveats: Researchers report that 304 of 307 vaccine-specific clones in convalescent patients proved spike mono-reactive.

Documented treatment: 10-day PBMC culture with coronavirus spike peptide pools or control peptides (ViraFEST assay). The medium had half its volume replaced with fresh IL-2 medium on days 3 and 7. The sequences come from CD4+ T cells from blood, cultured in vitro, collected after SARS-CoV-2 vaccination. This clonotype was sampled from a human donor who had recovered from COVID-19. The chain joins TRBV6-1 to TRBJ1-2; TRBD1 aligns across 11 bases. In DNA, the CDR3 is TGTGCCAGCAGTGGGTCCCAGGACAGGGGGCTAGCTAACTATGGCTACACCTTC. Its protein product is CASSGSQDRGLANYGYTF.